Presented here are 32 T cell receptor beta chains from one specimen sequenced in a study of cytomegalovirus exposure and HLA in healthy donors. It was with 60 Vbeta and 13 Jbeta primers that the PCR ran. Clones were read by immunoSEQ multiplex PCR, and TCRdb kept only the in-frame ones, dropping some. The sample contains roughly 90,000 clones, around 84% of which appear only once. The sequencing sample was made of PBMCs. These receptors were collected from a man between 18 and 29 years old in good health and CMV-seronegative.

CDR3 in amino acids: CASSIGDNEQFF. In DNA form, the CDR3 reads TGTGCCAGTAGTATAGGAGACAATGAGCAGTTCTTC. The chain employs TRBV19 and TRBJ2-1; no clear D gene. CDR3 size: 12 residues. Trimming stripped 1 base from V and 5 bases from J, with 3 bases between. CDR1 and CDR2 from the germline V gene are LNHDA and SQIVND (reference sequence).

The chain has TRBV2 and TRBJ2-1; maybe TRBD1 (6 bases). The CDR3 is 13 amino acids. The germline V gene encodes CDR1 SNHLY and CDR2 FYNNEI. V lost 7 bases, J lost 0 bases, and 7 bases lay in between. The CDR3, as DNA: TGTGCCAGCACAGGGGTCTCCTACAATGAGCAGTTCTTC. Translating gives CASTGVSYNEQFF.

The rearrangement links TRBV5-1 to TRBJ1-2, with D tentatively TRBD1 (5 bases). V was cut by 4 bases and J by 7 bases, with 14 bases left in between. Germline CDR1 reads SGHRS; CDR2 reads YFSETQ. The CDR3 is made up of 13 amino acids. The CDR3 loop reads CASSPRAGRGYTF. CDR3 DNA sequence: TGCGCCAGCAGCCCCAGGGCTGGACGTGGCTACACCTTC.

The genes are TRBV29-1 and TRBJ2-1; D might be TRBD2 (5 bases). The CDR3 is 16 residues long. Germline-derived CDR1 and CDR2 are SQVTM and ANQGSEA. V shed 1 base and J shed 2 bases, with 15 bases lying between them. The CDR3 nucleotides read TGCAGCGTTGAAGGAGTTGCGGGCTTGCCCTACAATGAGCAGTTCTTC. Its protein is CSVEGVAGLPYNEQFF.

CDR3 sequence: CASSPPSSTDTQYF. The CDR3 DNA follows: TGTGCCAGCTCACCACCGTCTAGCACAGATACGCAGTATTTT. The V gene is TRBV18, the J gene TRBJ2-3; D is undetermined. This CDR3 has 14 amino acids. Germline V lookup: CDR1 KGHSH, CDR2 LQKENI. V lost 0 bases to trimming and J lost 0 bases, with 4 bases between them.

The CDR3 sequence is CASSAQGAGADTQYF. The CDR3, as DNA: TGTGCCAGCAGCGCCCAGGGGGCAGGGGCAGATACGCAGTATTTT. J is TRBJ2-3 and V is TRBV7-2, with TRBD1 matching 8 bases. V lost 5 bases, J lost 4 bases, and 8 bases stayed unmatched. The CDR3 covers 15 residues. Germline V gene lookup returns CDR1 SGHTA and CDR2 FQGNSA.

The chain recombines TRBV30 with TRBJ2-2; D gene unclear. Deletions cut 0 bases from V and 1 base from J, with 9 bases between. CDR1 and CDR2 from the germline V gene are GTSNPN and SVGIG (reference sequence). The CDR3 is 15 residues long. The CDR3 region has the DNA TGTGCCTGGAGTGTAGGCCAGGTGAACACCGGGGAGCTGTTTTTT. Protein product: CAWSVGQVNTGELFF.

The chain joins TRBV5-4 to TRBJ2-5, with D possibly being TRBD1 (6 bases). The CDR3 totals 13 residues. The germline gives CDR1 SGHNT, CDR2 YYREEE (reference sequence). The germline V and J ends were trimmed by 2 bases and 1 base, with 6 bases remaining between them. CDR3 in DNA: TGTGCCAGCAGCTTAGGGGGCCAAGAGACCCAGTACTTC. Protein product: CASSLGGQETQYF.

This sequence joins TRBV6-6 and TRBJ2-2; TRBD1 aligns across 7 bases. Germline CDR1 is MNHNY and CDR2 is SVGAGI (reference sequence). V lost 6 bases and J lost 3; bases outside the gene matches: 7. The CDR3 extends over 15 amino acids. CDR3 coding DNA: TGTGCCAGCAGCACCGCGCAGGGGGACACCGGGGAGCTGTTTTTT. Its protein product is CASSTAQGDTGELFF.

In nucleotides, the CDR3 is TGCGCCAGCAGCTTTTCCCCCAACAGGGTTGACACTGAAGCTTTCTTT. This translates into CASSFSPNRVDTEAFF. The chain couples TRBV5-1 to TRBJ1-1; D might be TRBD1 (6 bases). The CDR3 contains 16 residues. Trimming shortened V by 2 bases and J by 3 bases, and 17 bases separated the two germline ends. Germline-derived CDR1 and CDR2 are SGHRS and YFSETQ. Looking up the rest from reference TRBV5-1 and TRBJ1-1 gives the full variable domain: KAGVTQTPRYLIKTRGQQVTLSCSPISGHRSVSWYQQTPGQGLQFLFEYFSETQRNKGNFPGRFSGRQFSNSRSEMNVSTLELGDSALYLCASSFSPNRVDTEAFFGQGTRLTVV.

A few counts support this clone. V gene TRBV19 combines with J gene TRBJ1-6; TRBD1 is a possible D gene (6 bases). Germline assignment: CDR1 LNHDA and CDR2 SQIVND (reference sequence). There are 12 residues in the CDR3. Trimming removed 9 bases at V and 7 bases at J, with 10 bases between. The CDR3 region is CASRGLNSPLHF. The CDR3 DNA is TGTGCCAGCAGGGGTCTCAATTCACCCCTCCACTTT. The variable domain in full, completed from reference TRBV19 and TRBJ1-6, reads DGGITQSPKYLFRKEGQNVTLSCEQNLNHDAMYWYRQDPGQGLRLIYYSQIVNDFQKGDIAEGYSVSREKKESFPLTVTSAQKNPTAFYLCASRGLNSPLHFGNGTRLTVT.

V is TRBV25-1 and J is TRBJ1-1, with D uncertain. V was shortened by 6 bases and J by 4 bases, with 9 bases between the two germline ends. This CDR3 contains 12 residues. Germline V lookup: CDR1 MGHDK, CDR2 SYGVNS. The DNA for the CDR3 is TGTGCCAGCAGATTTACGGGCACTGAAGCTTTCTTT. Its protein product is CASRFTGTEAFF.

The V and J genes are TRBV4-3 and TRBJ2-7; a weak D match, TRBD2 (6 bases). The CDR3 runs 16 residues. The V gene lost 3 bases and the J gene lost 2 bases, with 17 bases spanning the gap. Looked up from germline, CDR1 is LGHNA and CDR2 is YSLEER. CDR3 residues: CASSHLPGLPTYEQYF. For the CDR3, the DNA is TGCGCCAGCAGCCACCTACCGGGACTCCCGACCTACGAGCAGTACTTC.

The CDR3 sequence: CAWSWTGSGELFF. CDR3 nucleotides: TGTGCCTGGAGTTGGACAGGTTCCGGGGAGCTGTTTTTT. The chain couples TRBV30 to TRBJ2-2; TRBD1 agrees at 7 bases. V shed 2 bases, J shed 6 bases, and the junction held 3 bases outside the gene matches. In germline, CDR1 is GTSNPN, CDR2 SVGIG (reference sequence). The CDR3 totals 13 residues.

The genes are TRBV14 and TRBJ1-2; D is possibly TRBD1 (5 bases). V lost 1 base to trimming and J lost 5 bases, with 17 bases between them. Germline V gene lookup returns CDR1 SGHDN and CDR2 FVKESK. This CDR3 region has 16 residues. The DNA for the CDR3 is TGTGCCAGCAGCCAAGCATCGGCCAGGGCCATTTATGGCTACACCTTC. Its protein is CASSQASARAIYGYTF.

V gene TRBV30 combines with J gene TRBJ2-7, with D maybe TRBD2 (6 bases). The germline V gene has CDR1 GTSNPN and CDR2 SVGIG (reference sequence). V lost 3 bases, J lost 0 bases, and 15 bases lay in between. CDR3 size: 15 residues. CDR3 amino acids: CAWSGGVTSSYEQYF. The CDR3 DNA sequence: TGTGCCTGGAGCGGCGGGGTGACAAGCTCCTACGAGCAGTACTTC.

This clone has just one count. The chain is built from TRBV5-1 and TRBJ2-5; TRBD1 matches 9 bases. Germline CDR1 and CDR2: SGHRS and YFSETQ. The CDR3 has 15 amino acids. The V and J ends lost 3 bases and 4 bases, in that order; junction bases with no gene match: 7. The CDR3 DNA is TGCGCCAGCAGCTGGACAGGGGCCCCGGGAGAGACCCAGTACTTC. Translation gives CASSWTGAPGETQYF.

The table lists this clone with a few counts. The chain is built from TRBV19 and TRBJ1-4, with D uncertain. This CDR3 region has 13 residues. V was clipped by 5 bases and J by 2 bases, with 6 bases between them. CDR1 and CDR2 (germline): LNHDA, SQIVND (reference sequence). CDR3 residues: CASSGQTNEKLFF. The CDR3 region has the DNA TGTGCCAGTAGTGGGCAGACTAATGAAAAACTGTTTTTT. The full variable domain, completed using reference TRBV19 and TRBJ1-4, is DGGITQSPKYLFRKEGQNVTLSCEQNLNHDAMYWYRQDPGQGLRLIYYSQIVNDFQKGDIAEGYSVSREKKESFPLTVTSAQKNPTAFYLCASSGQTNEKLFFGSGTQLSVL.

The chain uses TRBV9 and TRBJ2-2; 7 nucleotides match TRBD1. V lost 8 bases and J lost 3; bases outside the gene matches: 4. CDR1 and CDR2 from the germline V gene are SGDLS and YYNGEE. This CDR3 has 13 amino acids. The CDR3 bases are TGTGCCAGTCGCAGGGGGTACACCGGGGAGCTGTTTTTT. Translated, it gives CASRRGYTGELFF.

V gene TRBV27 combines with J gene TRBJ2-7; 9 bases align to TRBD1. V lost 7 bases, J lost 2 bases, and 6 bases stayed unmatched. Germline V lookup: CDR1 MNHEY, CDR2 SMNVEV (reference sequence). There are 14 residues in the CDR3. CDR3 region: CASIRTGAPYEQYF. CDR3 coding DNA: TGTGCCAGCATTCGGACAGGGGCCCCCTACGAGCAGTACTTC.

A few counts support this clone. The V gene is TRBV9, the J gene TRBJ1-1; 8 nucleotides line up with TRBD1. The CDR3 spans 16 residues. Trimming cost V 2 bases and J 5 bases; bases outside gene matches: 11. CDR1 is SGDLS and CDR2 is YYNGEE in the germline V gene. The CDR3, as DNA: TGTGCCAGCAGCGTTACAGGACAGGGTTCAGGGACTGAAGCTTTCTTT. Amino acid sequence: CASSVTGQGSGTEAFF.

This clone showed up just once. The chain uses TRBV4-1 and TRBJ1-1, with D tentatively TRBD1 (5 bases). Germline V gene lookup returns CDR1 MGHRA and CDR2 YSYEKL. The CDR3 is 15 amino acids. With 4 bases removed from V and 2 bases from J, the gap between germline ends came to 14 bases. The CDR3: CASSPSGAPNTEAFF. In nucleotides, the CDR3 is TGCGCCAGCAGCCCAAGCGGGGCGCCTAACACTGAAGCTTTCTTT.

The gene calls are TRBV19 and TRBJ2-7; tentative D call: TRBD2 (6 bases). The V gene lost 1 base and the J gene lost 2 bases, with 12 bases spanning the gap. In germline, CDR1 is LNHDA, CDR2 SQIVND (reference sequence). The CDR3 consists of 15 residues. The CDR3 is CASSIVAVNTYEQYF. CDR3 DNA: TGTGCCAGTAGTATAGTAGCGGTGAATACCTACGAGCAGTACTTC.

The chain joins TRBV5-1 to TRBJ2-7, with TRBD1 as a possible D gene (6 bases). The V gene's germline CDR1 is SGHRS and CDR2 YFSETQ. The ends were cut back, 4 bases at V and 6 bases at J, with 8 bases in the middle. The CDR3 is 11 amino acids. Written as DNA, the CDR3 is TGCGCCAGCAGCCAAGGGGGCGAGCAGTACTTC. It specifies CASSQGGEQYF.

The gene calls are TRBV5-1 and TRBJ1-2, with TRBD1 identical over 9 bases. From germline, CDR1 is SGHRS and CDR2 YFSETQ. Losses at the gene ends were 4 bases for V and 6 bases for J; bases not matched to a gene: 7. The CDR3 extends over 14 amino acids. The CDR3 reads CASSMDRGFDGYTF. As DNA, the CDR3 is TGCGCCAGCAGCATGGACAGGGGCTTCGATGGCTACACCTTC.

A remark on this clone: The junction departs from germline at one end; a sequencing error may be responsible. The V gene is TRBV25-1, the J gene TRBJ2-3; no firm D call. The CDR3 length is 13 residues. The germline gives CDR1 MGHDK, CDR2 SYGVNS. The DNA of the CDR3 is TGTGCCAGCAGTGAATATTTCGCGTCGGTGAGGCATTTT. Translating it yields CASSEYFASVRHF. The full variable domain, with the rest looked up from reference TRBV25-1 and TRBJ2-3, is EADIYQTPRYLVIGTGKKITLECSQTMGHDKMYWYQQDPGMELHLIHYSYGVNSTEKGDLSSESTVSRIRTEHFPLTLESARPSHTSQYLCASSEYFASVRHFGPGTRLTVL.

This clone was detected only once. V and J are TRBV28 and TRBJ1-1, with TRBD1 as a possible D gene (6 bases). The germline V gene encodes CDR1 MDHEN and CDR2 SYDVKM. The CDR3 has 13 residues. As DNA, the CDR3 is TGTGCAGTGGGGTACAGGGCAAACACTGAAGCTTTCTTT. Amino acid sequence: CAVGYRANTEAFF.

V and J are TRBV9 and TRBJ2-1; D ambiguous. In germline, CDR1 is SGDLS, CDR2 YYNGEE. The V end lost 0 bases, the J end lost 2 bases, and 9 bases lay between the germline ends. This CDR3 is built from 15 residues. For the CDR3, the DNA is TGTGCCAGCAGCGTAGCAGTCAGGACCTACAATGAGCAGTTCTTC. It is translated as CASSVAVRTYNEQFF.

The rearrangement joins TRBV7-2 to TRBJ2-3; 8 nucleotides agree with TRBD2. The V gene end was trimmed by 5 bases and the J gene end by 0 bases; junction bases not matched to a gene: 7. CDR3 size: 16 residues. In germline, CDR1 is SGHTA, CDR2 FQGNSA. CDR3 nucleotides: TGTGCCAGCAGCCCCCGGCGGGGGGCTAGCACAGATACGCAGTATTTT. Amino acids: CASSPRRGASTDTQYF.

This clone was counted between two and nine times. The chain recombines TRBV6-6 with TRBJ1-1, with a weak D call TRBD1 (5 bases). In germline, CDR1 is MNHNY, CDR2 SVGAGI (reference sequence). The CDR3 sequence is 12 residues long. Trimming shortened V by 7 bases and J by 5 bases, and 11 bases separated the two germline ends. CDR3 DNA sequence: TGTGCCAGCACCACGGGGGGGACTGAAGCTTTCTTT. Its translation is CASTTGGTEAFF.

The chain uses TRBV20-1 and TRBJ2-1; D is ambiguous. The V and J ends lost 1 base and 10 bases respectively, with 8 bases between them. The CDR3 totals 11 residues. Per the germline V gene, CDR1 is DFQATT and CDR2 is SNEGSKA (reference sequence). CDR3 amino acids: CSARGSWEQFF. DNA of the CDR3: TGCAGTGCTAGAGGGAGTTGGGAGCAGTTCTTC.

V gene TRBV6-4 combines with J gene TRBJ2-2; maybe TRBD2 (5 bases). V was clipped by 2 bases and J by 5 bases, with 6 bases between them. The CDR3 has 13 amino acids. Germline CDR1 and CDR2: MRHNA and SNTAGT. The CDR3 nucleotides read TGTGCCAGCAGTGACGGGGAGACCGGGGAGCTGTTTTTT. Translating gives CASSDGETGELFF.